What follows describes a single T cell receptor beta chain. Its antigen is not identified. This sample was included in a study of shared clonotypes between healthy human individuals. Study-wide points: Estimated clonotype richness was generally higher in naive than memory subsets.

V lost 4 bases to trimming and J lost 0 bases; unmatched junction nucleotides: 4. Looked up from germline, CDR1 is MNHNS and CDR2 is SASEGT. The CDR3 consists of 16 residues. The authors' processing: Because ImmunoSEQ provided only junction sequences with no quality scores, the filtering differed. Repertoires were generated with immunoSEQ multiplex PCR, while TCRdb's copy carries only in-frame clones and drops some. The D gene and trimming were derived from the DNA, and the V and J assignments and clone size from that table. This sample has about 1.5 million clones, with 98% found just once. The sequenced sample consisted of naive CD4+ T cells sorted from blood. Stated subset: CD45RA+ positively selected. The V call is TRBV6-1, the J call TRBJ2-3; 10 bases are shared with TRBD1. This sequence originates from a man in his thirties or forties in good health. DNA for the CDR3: TGTGCCAGCAGTGGACAGGGGGCGAGTAGCACAGATACGCAGTATTTT. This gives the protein CASSGQGASSTDTQYF.